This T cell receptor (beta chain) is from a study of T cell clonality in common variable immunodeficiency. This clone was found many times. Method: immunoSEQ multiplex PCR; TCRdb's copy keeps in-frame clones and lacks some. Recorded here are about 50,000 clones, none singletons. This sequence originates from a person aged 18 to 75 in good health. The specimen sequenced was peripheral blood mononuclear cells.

CDR3 sequence reads: CSVESFPSTQYF. The sequenced part of the CDR3 DNA is TGCAGCGTTGAATCCTTCCCCTCGACC. The V call is TRBV29-1, the J call TRBJ2-5; the D is unclear. The read halts 3 residues ahead of the CDR3 end, with the missing end drawn from the germline J gene. V was shortened by 2 bases and J by 7 bases, with 11 bases between the two germline ends. The germline CDR1 and CDR2 sequences are SQVTM and ANQGSEA. The CDR3 covers 12 residues.